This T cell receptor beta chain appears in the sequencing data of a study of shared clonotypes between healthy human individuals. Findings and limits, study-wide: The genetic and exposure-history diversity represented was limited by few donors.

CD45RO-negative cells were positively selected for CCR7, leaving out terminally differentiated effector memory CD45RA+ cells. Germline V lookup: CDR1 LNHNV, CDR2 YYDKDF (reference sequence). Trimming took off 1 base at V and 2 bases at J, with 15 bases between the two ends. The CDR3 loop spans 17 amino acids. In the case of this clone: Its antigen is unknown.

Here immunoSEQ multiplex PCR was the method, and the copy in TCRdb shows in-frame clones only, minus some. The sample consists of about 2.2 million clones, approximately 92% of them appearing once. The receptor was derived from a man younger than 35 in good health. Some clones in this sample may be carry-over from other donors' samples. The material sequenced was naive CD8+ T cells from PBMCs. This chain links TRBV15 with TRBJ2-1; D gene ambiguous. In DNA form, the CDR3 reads TGTGCCACCAGCAGAGGGGTCCGGTCAGGTGCCTACAATGAGCAGTTCTTC. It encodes CATSRGVRSGAYNEQFF.